The present TCR beta chain was sequenced within a study of shared clonotypes between healthy human individuals. About the study: A donor's plate count was three for CD4 naive and three for CD4 memory; CD8 naive had two and CD8 memory one. Notes on the study in general: Of the naive CD4 clonotypes, about 5% were shared across several donors.

Germline V gives CDR1 SGHNT, CDR2 YENEEA. The CDR3 has 14 amino acids. Trimming left V 5 bases short and J 10 bases short, with 18 bases between. Division of CD4+ cells produced a CD45RA+ naive subset and a CD45RA-negative memory subset. Researchers divided each subset's genomic DNA evenly across several immunoSEQ plates. Libraries were prepared by immunoSEQ multiplex PCR; TCRdb keeps only in-frame clonotypes and omits some of them. The repertoire includes under 1,100,000 clones, about 80% of them detected once, and about 1.5% sits in the top ten. To note about this clone: Antigen: not known.

The rearrangement uses TRBV11-3 and TRBJ2-1; the D gene could be TRBD1 or TRBD2 (7 bases each). The sequencing sample was made of memory CD4+ T cells sorted from blood. Subset noted: CD45RA-negative fraction. The TCR comes from a young man in good health. The CDR3 loop is CASSRGLAVEEQFF. As DNA, the CDR3 is TGTGCCAGCAGCAGGGGGCTAGCGGTGGAAGAGCAGTTCTTC. Full variable domain (remainder filled in from reference TRBV11-3 and TRBJ2-1): EAGVVQSPRYKIIEKKQPVAFWCNPISGHNTLYWYLQNLGQGPELLIRYENEEAVDDSQLPKDRFSAERLKGVDSTLKIQPAELGDSAVYLCASSRGLAVEEQFFGPGTRLTVL.